This T cell receptor (beta chain) is drawn from a study of blood T cell repertoires in COVID-19. Study summary: Acute and convalescent COVID-19 specimens originated in the United States, Italy and Spain. In each case, the material was cDNA or gDNA derived from T cells, B-cell-depleted T cells, or PBMCs.

Study processing details: How many nucleated cells were present was estimated from reference gene primer amplification. The table came from immunoSEQ multiplex PCR; TCRdb's copy has only in-frame clones and leaves some out. D and trimming come from the DNA, and the V and J calls and clone size come from that table. The sample consists of 140,000 to 150,000 clones, around 87% of them appearing once. The CDR3 has 15 amino acids. V was trimmed by 5 bases and J by 0 bases, leaving 11 bases between them. Germline V gives CDR1 SGHTA, CDR2 FQGNSA. The rearrangement joins TRBV7-2 to TRBJ1-5; unclear D gene. The sample was peripheral blood. This sequence originates from a man in his fifties who had recovered from COVID-19. CDR3 in DNA: TGTGCCAGCAGCCCAAGCCTAGATAGCAATCAGCCCCAGCATTTT. It codes for CASSPSLDSNQPQHF.